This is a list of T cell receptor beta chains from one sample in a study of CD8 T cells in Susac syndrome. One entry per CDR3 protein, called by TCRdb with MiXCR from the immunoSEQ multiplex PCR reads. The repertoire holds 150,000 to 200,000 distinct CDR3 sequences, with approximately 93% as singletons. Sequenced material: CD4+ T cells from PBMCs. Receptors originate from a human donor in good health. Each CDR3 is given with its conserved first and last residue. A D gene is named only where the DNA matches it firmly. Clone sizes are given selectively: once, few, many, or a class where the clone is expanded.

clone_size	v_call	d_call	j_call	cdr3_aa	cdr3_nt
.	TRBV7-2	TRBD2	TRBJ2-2	CASSTRPTSGGNTGELFF	TGTGCCAGCAGCACTCGCCCGACTAGCGGGGGTAACACCGGGGAGCTGTTTTTT
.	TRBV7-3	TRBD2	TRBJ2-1	CASSLTRGAYNEQFF	TGTGCCAGCAGCTTAACACGGGGGGCCTACAATGAGCAGTTCTTC
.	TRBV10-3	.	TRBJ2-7	CAISGGQGWYF	TGTGCCATCAGTGGGGGACAAGGATGGTACTTC
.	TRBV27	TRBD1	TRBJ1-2	CASSSAGTGSYGYTF	TGTGCCAGCAGTTCCGCCGGGACAGGGTCTTATGGCTACACCTTC
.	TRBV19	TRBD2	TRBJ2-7	CASSAGLAGSYEQYF	TGTGCCAGTAGTGCCGGACTAGCGGGGTCCTACGAGCAGTACTTC
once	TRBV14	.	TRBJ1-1	CASSQVIRHTEAFF	TGTGCCAGCAGCCAAGTAATACGGCACACTGAAGCTTTCTTT
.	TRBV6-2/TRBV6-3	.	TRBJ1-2	CASSLDGTYGYTF	TGTGCCAGCAGTCTTGACGGGACTTATGGCTACACCTTC
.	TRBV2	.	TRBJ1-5	CATAGGNQSQHF	TGTGCCACCGCCGGGGGTAATCAGTCCCAGCATTTT
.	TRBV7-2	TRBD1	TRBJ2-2	CASSLDRGNTGELFF	TGTGCCAGCAGCCTGGACAGGGGTAACACCGGGGAGCTGTTTTTT
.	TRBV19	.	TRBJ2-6	CASSPTGANVLTF	TGTGCCAGTAGTCCCACTGGGGCCAACGTCCTGACTTTC
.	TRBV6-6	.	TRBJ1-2	CASSYELQSSYGYTF	TGTGCCAGCAGTTACGAACTACAGAGCTCCTATGGCTACACCTTC
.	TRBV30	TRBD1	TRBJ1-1	CAWSVPTGRVKNTEAFF	TGTGCCTGGAGTGTACCGACAGGGAGAGTCAAGAACACTGAAGCTTTCTTT
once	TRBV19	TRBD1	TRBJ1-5	CATDGQGNQPQHF	TGTGCCACCGATGGACAGGGAAATCAGCCCCAGCATTTT
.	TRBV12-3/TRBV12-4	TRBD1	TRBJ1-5	CASSWGQGNNQPQHF	TGTGCCAGCAGCTGGGGACAGGGGAACAATCAGCCCCAGCATTTT
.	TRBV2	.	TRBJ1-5	CASRNSNQPQHF	TGTGCCAGCCGGAATAGCAATCAGCCCCAGCATTTT
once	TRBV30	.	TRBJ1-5	CAWRTGIDNQPQHF	TGTGCCTGGAGAACAGGGATTGACAATCAGCCCCAGCATTTT
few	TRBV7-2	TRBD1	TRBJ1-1	CASSLAGRGTEAFF	TGTGCCAGCAGCTTAGCGGGCAGGGGGACTGAAGCTTTCTTT
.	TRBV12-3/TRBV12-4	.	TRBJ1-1	CASSPPRVTEAFF	TGTGCCAGCAGTCCCCCACGCGTCACTGAAGCTTTCTTT
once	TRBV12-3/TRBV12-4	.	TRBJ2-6	CASQHSGANVLTF	TGTGCCAGCCAACACTCTGGGGCCAACGTCCTGACTTTC
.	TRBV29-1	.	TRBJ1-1	CSAQLGEAFF	TGCAGCGCCCAACTCGGTGAAGCTTTCTTT
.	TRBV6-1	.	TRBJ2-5	CASTPLLGTQYF	TGTGCCAGCACCCCTCTTCTCGGGACCCAGTACTTC
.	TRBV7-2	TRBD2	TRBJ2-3	CASSLVSSGGTDTQYF	TGTGCCAGCAGCTTAGTGTCTAGCGGGGGCACAGATACGCAGTATTTT
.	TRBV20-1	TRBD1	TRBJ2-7	CSARPPGTVYEQYF	TGCAGTGCTCGCCCCCCCGGGACAGTCTACGAGCAGTACTTC
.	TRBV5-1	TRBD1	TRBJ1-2	CASSLAGTAVYGYTF	TGCGCCAGCAGCTTGGCCGGGACAGCGGTCTATGGCTACACCTTC
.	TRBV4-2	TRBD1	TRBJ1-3	CASSQPATGDGNTIYF	TGTGCCAGCAGCCAACCGGCGACAGGGGATGGAAACACCATATATTTT
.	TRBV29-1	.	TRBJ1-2	CSVGEGAAGYTF	TGCAGCGTTGGTGAAGGGGCGGCGGGCTACACCTTC
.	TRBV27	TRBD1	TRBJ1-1	CASSSRTLQGSNTEAFF	TGTGCCAGCAGTTCCCGAACCCTACAGGGGAGTAACACTGAAGCTTTCTTT
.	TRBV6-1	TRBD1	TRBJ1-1	CASTRNGQDMNTEAFF	TGTGCCAGCACCAGAAACGGACAGGACATGAACACTGAAGCTTTCTTT
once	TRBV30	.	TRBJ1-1	CAWSVRRVGGGGTEAFF	TGTGCCTGGAGTGTACGGCGAGTGGGGGGCGGCGGGACTGAAGCTTTCTTT
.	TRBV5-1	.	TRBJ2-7	CASSLQGLLGEQYF	TGCGCCAGCAGCCTTCAAGGGTTATTGGGCGAGCAGTACTTC
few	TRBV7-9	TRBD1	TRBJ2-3	CASSRDRGTDTQYF	TGTGCCAGCAGCCGGGACAGGGGAACAGATACGCAGTATTTT
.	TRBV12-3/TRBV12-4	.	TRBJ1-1	CASKERNTEAFF	TGTGCCAGCAAAGAGCGGAACACTGAAGCTTTCTTT
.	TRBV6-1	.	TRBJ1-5	CASPSGWQPTKVGENQPQHF	TGTGCCAGTCCATCGGGTTGGCAACCCACAAAGGTCGGGGAGAATCAGCCCCAGCATTTT
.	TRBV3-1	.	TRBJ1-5	CASAGGPSQPQHF	TGTGCCAGCGCCGGGGGGCCGTCTCAGCCCCAGCATTTT
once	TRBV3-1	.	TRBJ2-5	CASSQGPGGETQYF	TGTGCCAGCAGCCAGGGTCCAGGCGGGGAGACCCAGTACTTC
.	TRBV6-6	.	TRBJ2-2	CASSYTNTGELFF	TGTGCCAGCAGTTACACGAACACCGGGGAGCTGTTTTTT
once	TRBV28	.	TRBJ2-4	CASSEAKNIQYF	TGTGCCAGCAGTGAGGCCAAAAACATTCAGTACTTC
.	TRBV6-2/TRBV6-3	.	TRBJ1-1	CASSLGWGRPNTEAFF	TGTGCCAGCAGCCTCGGTTGGGGGAGACCGAACACTGAAGCTTTCTTT
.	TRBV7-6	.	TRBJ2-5	CASSFGQGEEEETQYF	TGTGCCAGCAGCTTCGGCCAAGGCGAAGAAGAAGAGACCCAGTACTTC
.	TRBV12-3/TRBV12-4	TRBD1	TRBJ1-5	CASSYRQGDQPQHF	TGTGCCAGCAGTTACCGACAGGGTGATCAGCCCCAGCATTTT
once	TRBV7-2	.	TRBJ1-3	CASSLEAGRYRNTIYF	TGTGCCAGCAGCTTAGAGGCTGGACGCTACCGAAACACCATATATTTT
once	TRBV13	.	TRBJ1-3	CASSPPGWGSGNTIYF	TGTGCCAGCAGCCCTCCGGGCTGGGGCTCTGGAAACACCATATATTTT
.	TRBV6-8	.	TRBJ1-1	CASSYSWGDTEAFF	TGTGCCAGCAGTTACTCATGGGGCGACACTGAAGCTTTCTTT
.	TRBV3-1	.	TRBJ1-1	CASSQIGLNTEAFF	TGTGCCAGCAGCCAAATAGGATTGAACACTGAAGCTTTCTTT
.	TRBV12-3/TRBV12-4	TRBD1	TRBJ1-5	CASSPKGAGNQPQHF	TGTGCCAGCAGTCCCAAGGGGGCCGGCAATCAGCCCCAGCATTTT
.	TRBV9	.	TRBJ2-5	CASSRRGLETQYF	TGTGCCAGCAGCAGGAGGGGGTTGGAGACCCAGTACTTC
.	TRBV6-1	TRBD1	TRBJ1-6	CASSGTGQQPLHF	TGTGCCAGCAGTGGGACAGGTCAGCAACCCCTCCACTTT
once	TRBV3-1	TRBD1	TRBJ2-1	CASSQDRGTGGNNEQFF	TGTGCCAGCAGCCAAGATCGGGGGACAGGGGGAAACAATGAGCAGTTCTTC
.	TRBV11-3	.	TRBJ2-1	CASSPGRGGTRNEQFF	TGTGCCAGCAGCCCAGGGAGGGGGGGGACCAGGAATGAGCAGTTCTTC
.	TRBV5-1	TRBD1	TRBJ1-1	CASSLAGQGANTEAFF	TGCGCCAGCAGCTTGGCGGGACAGGGAGCGAACACTGAAGCTTTCTTT